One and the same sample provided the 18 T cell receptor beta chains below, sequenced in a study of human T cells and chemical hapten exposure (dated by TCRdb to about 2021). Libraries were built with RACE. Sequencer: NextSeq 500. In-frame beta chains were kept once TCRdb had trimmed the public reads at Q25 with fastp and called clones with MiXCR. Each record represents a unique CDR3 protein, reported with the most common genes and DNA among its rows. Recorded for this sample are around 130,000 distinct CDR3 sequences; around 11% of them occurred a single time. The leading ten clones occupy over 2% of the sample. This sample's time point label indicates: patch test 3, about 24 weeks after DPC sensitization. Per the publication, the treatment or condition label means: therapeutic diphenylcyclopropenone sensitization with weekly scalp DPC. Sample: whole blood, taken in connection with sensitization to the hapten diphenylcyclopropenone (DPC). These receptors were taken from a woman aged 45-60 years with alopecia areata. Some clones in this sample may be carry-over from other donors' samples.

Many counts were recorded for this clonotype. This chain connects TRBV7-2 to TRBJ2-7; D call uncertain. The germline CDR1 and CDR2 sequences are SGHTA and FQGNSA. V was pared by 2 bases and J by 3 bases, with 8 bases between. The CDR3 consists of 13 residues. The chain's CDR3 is CASSLRPGYEQYF. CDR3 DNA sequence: TGTGCCAGCAGCTTAAGGCCCGGCTACGAGCAGTACTTC.

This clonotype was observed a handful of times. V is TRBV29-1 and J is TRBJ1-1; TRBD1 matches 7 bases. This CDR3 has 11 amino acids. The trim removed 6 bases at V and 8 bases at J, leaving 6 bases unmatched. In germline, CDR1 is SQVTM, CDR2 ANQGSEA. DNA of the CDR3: TGCAGCGTGGATGCGACAGGGGAAGCTTTCTTT. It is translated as CSVDATGEAFF.

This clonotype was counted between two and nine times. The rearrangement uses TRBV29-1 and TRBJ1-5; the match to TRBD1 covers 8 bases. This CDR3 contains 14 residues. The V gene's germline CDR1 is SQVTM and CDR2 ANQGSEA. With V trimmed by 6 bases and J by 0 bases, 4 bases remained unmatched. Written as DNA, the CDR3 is TGCAGCGTAAGGACAGGGACTAGCAATCAGCCCCAGCATTTT. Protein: CSVRTGTSNQPQHF.

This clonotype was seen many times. The CDR3 reads CSVETAGNTIYF. The CDR3 DNA follows: TGCAGCGTTGAAACCGCTGGAAACACCATATATTTT. The J gene is TRBJ1-3, the V gene TRBV29-1, with D unresolved. This CDR3 comprises 12 residues. Trimming left V 2 bases short and J 2 bases short, with 4 bases between. The germline V gene has CDR1 SQVTM and CDR2 ANQGSEA.

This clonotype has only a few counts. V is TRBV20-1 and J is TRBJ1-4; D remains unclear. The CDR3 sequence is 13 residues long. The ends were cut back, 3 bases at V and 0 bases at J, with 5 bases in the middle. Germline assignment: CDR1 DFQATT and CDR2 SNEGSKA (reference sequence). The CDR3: CSASDSTNEKLFF. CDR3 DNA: TGCAGTGCTAGCGACTCAACTAATGAAAAACTGTTTTTT.

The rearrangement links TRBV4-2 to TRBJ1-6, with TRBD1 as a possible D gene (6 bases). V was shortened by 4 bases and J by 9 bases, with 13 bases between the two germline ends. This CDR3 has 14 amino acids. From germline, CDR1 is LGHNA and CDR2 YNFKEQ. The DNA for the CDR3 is TGTGCCAGCAGCCTAACAGGGTTGGGTTCACCCCTCCACTTT. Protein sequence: CASSLTGLGSPLHF.

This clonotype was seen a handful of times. The CDR3 sequence: CSARDRGGVYGYTF. The CDR3 DNA reads as TGCAGTGCTAGAGATAGGGGAGGCGTATATGGCTACACCTTC. This chain connects TRBV20-1 to TRBJ1-2, with D tentatively TRBD1 (5 bases). Germline loops: CDR1 DFQATT, CDR2 SNEGSKA (reference sequence). The V gene lost 0 bases and the J gene lost 5 bases, with 13 bases spanning the gap. The CDR3 contains 14 residues.

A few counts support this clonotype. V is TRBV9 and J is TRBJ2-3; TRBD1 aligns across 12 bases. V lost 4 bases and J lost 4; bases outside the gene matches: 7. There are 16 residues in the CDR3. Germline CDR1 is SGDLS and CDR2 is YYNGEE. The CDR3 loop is CASSPGTGGAADTQYF. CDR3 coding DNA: TGTGCCAGCAGCCCCGGGACAGGGGGCGCGGCAGATACGCAGTATTTT.

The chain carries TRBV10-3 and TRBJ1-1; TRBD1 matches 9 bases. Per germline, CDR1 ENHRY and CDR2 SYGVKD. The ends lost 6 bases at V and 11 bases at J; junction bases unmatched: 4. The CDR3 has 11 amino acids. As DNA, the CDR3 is TGTGCCATCAGCCTTGGACAGGGGGCTTTCTTT. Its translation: CAISLGQGAFF.

The DNA for the CDR3 is TGTGCCATCAGTGGGTCGGGTACTGGGGCCAACGTCCTGACTTTC. This encodes CAISGSGTGANVLTF. The J gene is TRBJ2-6, the V gene TRBV10-3; D gene ambiguous. The CDR3 sequence is 15 residues long. Germline V gives CDR1 ENHRY, CDR2 SYGVKD. The V end was cut by 4 bases, the J end by 2 bases, with 9 bases between.

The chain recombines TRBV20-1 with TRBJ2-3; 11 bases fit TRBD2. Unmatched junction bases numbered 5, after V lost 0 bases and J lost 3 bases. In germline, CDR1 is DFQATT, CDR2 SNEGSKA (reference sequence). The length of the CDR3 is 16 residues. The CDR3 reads CSARDASGGWTDTQYF. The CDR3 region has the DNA TGCAGTGCTAGAGATGCTAGCGGGGGGTGGACAGATACGCAGTATTTT.

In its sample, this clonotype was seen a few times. Here the CDR3 reads CASSLYQSGANVLTF. The DNA for the CDR3 is TGTGCCAGCAGTTTATATCAGTCTGGGGCCAACGTCCTGACTTTC. The V and J genes are TRBV12-3 or TRBV12-4 and TRBJ2-6; D is uncertain. V lost 2 bases and J 1 base, leaving 6 bases between the germline ends. The CDR3 covers 15 residues.

Here the CDR3 reads CASSQDLLASTDTQYF. For the CDR3, the DNA is TGTGCCAGCAGCCAAGATCTCCTCGCTAGCACAGATACGCAGTATTTT. This chain connects TRBV14 to TRBJ2-3; D not certain. The germline V and J ends were trimmed by 0 bases and 0 bases, with 10 bases remaining between them. Germline values: CDR1 SGHDN, CDR2 FVKESK. CDR3 size: 16 residues.

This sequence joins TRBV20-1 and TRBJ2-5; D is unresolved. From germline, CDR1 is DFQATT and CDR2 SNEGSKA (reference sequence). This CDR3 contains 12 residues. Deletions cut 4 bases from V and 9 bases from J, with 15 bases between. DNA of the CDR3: TGCAGTGCTATTAACGAACCCGGAGCCCAGTACTTC. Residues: CSAINEPGAQYF.

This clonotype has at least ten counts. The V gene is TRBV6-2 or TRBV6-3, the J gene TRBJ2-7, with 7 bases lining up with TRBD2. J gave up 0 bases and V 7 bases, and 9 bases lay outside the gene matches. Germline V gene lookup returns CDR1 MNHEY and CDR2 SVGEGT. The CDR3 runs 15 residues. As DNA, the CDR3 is TGTGCCAGCACCTTTGCGGGGGTGAGCTCCTACGAGCAGTACTTC. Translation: CASTFAGVSSYEQYF.

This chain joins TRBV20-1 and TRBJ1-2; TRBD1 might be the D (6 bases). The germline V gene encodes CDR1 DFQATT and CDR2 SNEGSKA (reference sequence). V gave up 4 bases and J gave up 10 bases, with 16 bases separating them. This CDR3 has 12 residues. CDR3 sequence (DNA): TGCAGTGCTATAAAGGACAGATACTTCTACACCTTC. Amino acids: CSAIKDRYFYTF.

DNA for the CDR3: TGTGCCAGTTGCCGGGACGGGACATACAATGAGCAGTTCTTC. As protein: CASCRDGTYNEQFF. The rearrangement uses TRBV28 and TRBJ2-1; D is possibly TRBD1 (6 bases). Trimming took 9 bases from V and 4 from J, leaving 16 bases between them. The CDR3 consists of 14 residues. Looked up from germline, CDR1 is MDHEN and CDR2 is SYDVKM.

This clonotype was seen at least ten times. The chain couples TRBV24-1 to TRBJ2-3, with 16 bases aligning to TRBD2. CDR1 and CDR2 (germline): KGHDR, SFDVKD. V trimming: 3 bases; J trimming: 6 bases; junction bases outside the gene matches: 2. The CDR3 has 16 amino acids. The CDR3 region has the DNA TGTGCCACCAGTGATGCGGGACTAGCGGGAGGGGATACGCAGTATTTT. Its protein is CATSDAGLAGGDTQYF.